This is a list of T cell receptor beta chains from one sample in a study of blood T cell repertoires in COVID-19. Clones were sequenced by immunoSEQ multiplex PCR, and TCRdb holds only the in-frame ones, with some missing. The sample has about 90,000 clones; approximately 88% are singletons. Material for sequencing was peripheral blood. The receptors stem from a woman aged 80 or over with active or convalescent COVID-19. Both conserved end residues are part of each CDR3. A D gene is named only where the DNA matches it firmly. Clone size appears in some rows only: once, few, many, or a class for an expanded clone.

TRBV9	NA	NA	TRBJ1-3	TGTGCCAGCAGCCCCTCTGCTGGAAACACCATATATTTT	CASSPSAGNTIYF
TRBV28	TRBD1	NA	TRBJ1-2	TGTGCCAGCAGTTTCCCCGGGACAGGGGTTGGCTACACCTTC	CASSFPGTGVGYTF
TRBV24-1	NA	NA	TRBJ2-3	TGTGCCACCAGTGATTTCCGTCCTAGGGGGATAGATACGCAGTATTTT	CATSDFRPRGIDTQYF
TRBV15	NA	NA	TRBJ2-3	TGTGCCACCAGCATCAACCGGGACTGGGAGTATTTT	CATSINRDWEYF
TRBV7-2	TRBD1	NA	TRBJ1-6	TGTGCCAGCAGCTCACAGGGGTTGTGGTCACCCCTCCACTTT	CASSSQGLWSPLHF
TRBV7-2	TRBD2	NA	TRBJ2-7	TGTGCCAGCAGCTTAGGGACTAGCGGCTCCTACGAGCAGTACTTC	CASSLGTSGSYEQYF
TRBV27	TRBD1	NA	TRBJ1-5	TGTGCCAGCAGCAGGGGGCGGAATCAGCCCCAGCATTTT	CASSRGRNQPQHF
TRBV11-2	NA	NA	TRBJ1-4	TGTGCCAGCAGCCGAATGACGGGTGAAAAACTGTTTTTT	CASSRMTGEKLFF
TRBV10-3	TRBD1	few	TRBJ1-2	TGTGCCATCAGTGCGACAGGGGAGAATGGCTACACCTTC	CAISATGENGYTF
TRBV15	TRBD1	once	TRBJ1-1	TGTGCCACCAGCGGGGGGACAGGGCGTGGCACTGAAGCTTTCTTT	CATSGGTGRGTEAFF
TRBV19	NA	few	TRBJ1-1	TGTGCCAGTGGGGGGGCCATGAACACTGAAGCTTTCTTT	CASGGAMNTEAFF
TRBV5-1	TRBD2	once	TRBJ2-1	TGCGCCAGCAGCTTGGGGGCCTTCACTAGCGTTGATGAGCAGTTCTTC	CASSLGAFTSVDEQFF
TRBV6-1	NA	NA	TRBJ1-5	TGTGCCAGCAGTGAGTCTCGAGGGTCGGATTGGAATCAGCCCCAGCATTTT	CASSESRGSDWNQPQHF
TRBV5-6	TRBD1	NA	TRBJ2-5	TGTGCCAGCAGCCCCGGGACAGCTCAAGAGACCCAGTACTTC	CASSPGTAQETQYF
TRBV7-9	TRBD1	NA	TRBJ2-1	TGTGCCAGCAGCTCCGCCGGGACAGCATACAATGAGCAGTTCTTC	CASSSAGTAYNEQFF
TRBV28	NA	NA	TRBJ2-5	TGTGCCAGCAGTTCGGAGGGGCGACAACAAGAGACCCAGTACTTC	CASSSEGRQQETQYF
TRBV9	NA	NA	TRBJ2-1	TGTGCCAGCAACCCGACAGGACTGAGCTCCTACAATGAGCAGTTCTTC	CASNPTGLSSYNEQFF
TRBV6-5	NA	NA	TRBJ2-2	TGTGCCAGCAGTTACGTAGGTGAATCGGGCACCGGGGAGCTGTTTTTT	CASSYVGESGTGELFF
TRBV10-1	NA	few	TRBJ2-7	TGCGCCAGCATGGGAGGTTACGAGCAGTACTTC	CASMGGYEQYF
TRBV5-8	TRBD1	NA	TRBJ1-5	TGTGCCAGCAGCCCAGACAGGGGGCATGGCAATCAGCCCCAGCATTTT	CASSPDRGHGNQPQHF
TRBV11-1	NA	once	TRBJ2-2	TGTGCCAGCAGTTCCAGATCAGTTATTGACGGGGAGCTGTTTTTT	CASSSRSVIDGELFF
TRBV11-1	TRBD1	NA	TRBJ1-2	TGTGCCAGCAGCCCGGGACAGTACTATGGCTACACCTTC	CASSPGQYYGYTF
TRBV5-1	NA	NA	TRBJ2-1	TGCGCCAGCAGCGCCCTACTGACTAGTGATTACAATGAGCAGTTCTTC	CASSALLTSDYNEQFF
TRBV11-3	TRBD2	NA	TRBJ2-5	TGTGCCAGCAGCTTAGTGGGCGGGGGAGGGCAAGAGACCCAGTACTTC	CASSLVGGGGQETQYF
TRBV27	NA	NA	TRBJ1-1	TGTGCCAGCAGTTTACAGGGGTATACTGAAGCTTTCTTT	CASSLQGYTEAFF
TRBV28	TRBD2	NA	TRBJ2-1	TGTGCCAGCAGTTCTCGGGGGGGCCCCAATGAGCAGTTCTTC	CASSSRGGPNEQFF
TRBV11-2	TRBD2	NA	TRBJ2-2	TGTGCCAGCAGCCTCTACTGGACTAGCGGGGGGAACACCGGGGAGCTGTTTTTT	CASSLYWTSGGNTGELFF